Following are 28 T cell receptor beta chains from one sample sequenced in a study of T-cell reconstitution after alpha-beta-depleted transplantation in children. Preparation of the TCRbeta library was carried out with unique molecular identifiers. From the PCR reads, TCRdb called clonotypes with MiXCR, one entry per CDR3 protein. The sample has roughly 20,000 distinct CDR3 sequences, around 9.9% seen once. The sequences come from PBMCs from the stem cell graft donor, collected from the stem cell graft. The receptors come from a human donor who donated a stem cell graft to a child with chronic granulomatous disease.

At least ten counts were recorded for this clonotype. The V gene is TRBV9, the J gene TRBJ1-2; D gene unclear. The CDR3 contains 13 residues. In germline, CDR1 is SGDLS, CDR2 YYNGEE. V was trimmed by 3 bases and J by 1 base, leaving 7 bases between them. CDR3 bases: TGTGCCAGCAGCGAAACACTTAACTATGGCTACACCTTC. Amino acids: CASSETLNYGYTF. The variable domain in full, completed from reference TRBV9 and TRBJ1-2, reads DSGVTQTPKHLITATGQRVTLRCSPRSGDLSVYWYQQSLDQGLQFLIQYYNGEERAKGNILERFSAQQFPDLHSELNLSSLELGDSALYFCASSETLNYGYTFGSGTRLTVV.

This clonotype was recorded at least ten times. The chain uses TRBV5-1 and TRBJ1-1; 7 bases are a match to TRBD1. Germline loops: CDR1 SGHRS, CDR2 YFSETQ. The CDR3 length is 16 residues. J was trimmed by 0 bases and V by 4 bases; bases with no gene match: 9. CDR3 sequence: CASSADRELMNTEAFF. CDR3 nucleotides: TGCGCCAGCAGCGCCGACAGGGAACTTATGAACACTGAAGCTTTCTTT.

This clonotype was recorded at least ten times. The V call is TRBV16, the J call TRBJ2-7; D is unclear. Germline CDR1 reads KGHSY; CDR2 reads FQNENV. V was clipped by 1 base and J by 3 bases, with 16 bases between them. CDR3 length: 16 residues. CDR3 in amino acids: CASSQLDGLLDYEQYF. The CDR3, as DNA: TGTGCCAGCAGCCAATTGGACGGATTGTTGGACTACGAGCAGTACTTC.

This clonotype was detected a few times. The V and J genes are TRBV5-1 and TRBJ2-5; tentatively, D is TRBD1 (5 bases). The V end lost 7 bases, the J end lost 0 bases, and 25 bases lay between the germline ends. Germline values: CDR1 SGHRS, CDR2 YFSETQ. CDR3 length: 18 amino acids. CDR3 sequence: CASGSSPFPGQDQETQYF. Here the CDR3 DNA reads TGCGCCAGCGGCTCCAGTCCCTTTCCTGGACAAGACCAAGAGACCCAGTACTTC.

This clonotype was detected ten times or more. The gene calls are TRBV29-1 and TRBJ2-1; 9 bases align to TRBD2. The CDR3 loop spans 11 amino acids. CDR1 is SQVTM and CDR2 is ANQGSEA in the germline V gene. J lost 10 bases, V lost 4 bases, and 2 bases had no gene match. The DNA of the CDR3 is TGCAGCGTTGGGGGACTAGCAGAGCAGTTCTTC. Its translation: CSVGGLAEQFF.

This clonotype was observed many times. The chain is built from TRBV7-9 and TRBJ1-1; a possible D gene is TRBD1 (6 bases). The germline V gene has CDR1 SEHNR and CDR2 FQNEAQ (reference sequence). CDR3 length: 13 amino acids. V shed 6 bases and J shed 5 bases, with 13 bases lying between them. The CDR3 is CASRPKGVTEAFF. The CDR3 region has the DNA TGTGCCAGCAGACCAAAGGGGGTAACTGAAGCTTTCTTT.

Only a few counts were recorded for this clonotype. This CDR3 is CASSKGWGGYDEQFF. The CDR3 DNA reads TGTGCCAGCAGCAAGGGGTGGGGGGGGTACGATGAGCAGTTCTTC. The rearrangement joins TRBV7-6 to TRBJ2-1, with 7 bases fitting TRBD2. With V trimmed by 5 bases and J by 8 bases, 12 bases remained unmatched. The germline V gene encodes CDR1 SGHVS and CDR2 FNYEAQ. This CDR3 comprises 15 residues.

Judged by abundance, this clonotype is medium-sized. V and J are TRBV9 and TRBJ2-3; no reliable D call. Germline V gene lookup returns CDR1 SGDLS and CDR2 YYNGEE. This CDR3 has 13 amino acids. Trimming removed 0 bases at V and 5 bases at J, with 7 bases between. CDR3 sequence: CASSVALRDTQYF. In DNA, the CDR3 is TGTGCCAGCAGCGTAGCTCTGAGAGATACGCAGTATTTT.

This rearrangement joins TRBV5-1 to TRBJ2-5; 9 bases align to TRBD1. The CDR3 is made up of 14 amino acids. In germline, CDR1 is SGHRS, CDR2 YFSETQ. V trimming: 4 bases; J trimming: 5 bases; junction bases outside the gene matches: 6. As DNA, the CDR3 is TGCGCCAGCAGCCGGACCGGACAGGGGGAGACCCAGTACTTC. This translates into CASSRTGQGETQYF.

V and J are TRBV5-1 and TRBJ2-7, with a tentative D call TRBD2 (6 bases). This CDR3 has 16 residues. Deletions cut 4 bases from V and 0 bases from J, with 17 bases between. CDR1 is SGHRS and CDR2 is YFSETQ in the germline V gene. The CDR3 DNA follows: TGCGCCAGCAGCACGTGGGGTCCAGCGGGCTCCTACGAGCAGTACTTC. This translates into CASSTWGPAGSYEQYF.

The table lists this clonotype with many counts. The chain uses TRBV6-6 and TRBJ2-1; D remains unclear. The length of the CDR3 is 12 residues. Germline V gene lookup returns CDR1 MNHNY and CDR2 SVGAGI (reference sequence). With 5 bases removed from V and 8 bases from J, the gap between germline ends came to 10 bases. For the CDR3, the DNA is TGTGCCAGCAGTCCCCTAAGGGATGAGCAGTTCTTC. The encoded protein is CASSPLRDEQFF.

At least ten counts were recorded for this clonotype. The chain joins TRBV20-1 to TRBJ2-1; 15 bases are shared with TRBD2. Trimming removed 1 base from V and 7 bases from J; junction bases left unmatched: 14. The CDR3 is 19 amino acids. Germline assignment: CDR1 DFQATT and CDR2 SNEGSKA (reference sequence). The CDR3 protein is CSARVGGTSGGRRFNEQFF. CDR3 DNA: TGCAGTGCTAGAGTTGGTGGGACTAGCGGGGGGCGCAGATTTAATGAGCAGTTCTTC.

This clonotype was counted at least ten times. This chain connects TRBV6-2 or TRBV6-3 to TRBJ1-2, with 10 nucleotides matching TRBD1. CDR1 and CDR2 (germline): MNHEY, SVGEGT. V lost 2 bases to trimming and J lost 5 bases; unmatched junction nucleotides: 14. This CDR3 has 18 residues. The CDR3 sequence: CASSYPTIYRDRGYGYTF. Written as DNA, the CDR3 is TGTGCCAGCAGTTACCCGACGATTTACCGGGACAGGGGATATGGCTACACCTTC.

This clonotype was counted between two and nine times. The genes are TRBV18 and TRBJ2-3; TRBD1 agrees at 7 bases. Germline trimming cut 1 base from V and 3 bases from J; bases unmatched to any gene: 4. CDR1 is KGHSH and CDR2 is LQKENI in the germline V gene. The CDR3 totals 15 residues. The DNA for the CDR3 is TGTGCCAGCTCACCACGACAGGGAGAGACAGATACGCAGTATTTT. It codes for CASSPRQGETDTQYF.

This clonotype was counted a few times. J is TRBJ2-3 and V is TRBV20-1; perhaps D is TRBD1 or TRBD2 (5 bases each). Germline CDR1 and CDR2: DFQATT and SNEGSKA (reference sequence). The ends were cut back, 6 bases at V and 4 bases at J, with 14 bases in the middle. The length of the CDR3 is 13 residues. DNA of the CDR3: TGCAGTGCCTTCGGGGCAAGGGCAGATACGCAGTATTTT. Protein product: CSAFGARADTQYF.

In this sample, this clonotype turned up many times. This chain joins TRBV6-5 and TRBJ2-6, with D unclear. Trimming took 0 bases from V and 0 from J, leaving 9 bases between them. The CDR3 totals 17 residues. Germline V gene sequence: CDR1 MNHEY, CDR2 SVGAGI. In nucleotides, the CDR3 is TGTGCCAGCAGTTACTCGAACCGACACTCTGGGGCCAACGTCCTGACTTTC. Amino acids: CASSYSNRHSGANVLTF.

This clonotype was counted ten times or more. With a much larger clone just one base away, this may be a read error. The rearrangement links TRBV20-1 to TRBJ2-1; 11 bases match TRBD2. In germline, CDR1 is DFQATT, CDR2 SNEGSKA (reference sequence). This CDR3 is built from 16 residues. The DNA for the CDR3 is TGCTGTGCTAGCAACCTAGCGGGAGGTCTTAACAATGAGCAGTTCTTC. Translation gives CCASNLAGGLNNEQFF.

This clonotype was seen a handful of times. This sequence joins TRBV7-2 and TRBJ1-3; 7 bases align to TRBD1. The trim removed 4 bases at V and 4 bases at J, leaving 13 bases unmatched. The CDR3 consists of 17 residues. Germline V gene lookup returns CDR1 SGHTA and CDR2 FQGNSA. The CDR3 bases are TGTGCCAGCAGCTCAATCGGACTACAGGGGATAGGAAACACCATATATTTT. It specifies CASSSIGLQGIGNTIYF.

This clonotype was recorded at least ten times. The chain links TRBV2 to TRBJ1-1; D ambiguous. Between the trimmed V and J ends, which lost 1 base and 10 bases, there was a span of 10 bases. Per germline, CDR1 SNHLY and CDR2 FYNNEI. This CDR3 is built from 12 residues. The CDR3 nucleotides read TGTGCCAGCAGTGAAGTCGGGGTGAGAGCTTTCTTT. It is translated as CASSEVGVRAFF.

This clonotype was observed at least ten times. CDR3 coding DNA: TGTGCCAGCAGCCAAGACGGGACTAACTCCTACGAGCAGTACTTC. Translation gives CASSQDGTNSYEQYF. This sequence joins TRBV4-2 and TRBJ2-7; TRBD2 matches at 7 bases. V lost 0 bases to trimming and J lost 0 bases; unmatched junction nucleotides: 2. The CDR3 has 15 residues. Germline CDR1 and CDR2: LGHNA and YNFKEQ.

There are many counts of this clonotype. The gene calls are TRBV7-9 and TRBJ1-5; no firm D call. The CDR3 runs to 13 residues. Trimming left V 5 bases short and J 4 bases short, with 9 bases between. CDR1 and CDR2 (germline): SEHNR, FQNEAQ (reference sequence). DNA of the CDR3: TGTGCCAGCAGCAAAGGACGAAATCAGCCCCAGCATTTT. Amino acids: CASSKGRNQPQHF.

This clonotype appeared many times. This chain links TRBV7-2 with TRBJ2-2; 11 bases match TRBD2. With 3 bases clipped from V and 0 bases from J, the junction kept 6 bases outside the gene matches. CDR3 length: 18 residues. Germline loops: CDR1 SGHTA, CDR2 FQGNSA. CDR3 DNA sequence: TGTGCCAGCAGCTTCGGGACTAGCGGATACGCGAACACCGGGGAGCTGTTTTTT. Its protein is CASSFGTSGYANTGELFF.

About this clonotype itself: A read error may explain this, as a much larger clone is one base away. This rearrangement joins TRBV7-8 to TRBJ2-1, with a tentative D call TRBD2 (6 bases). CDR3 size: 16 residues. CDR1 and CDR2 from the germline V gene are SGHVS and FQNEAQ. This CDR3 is CASSLALAGTYNEEFF. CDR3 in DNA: TGTGCCAGCAGCTTAGCGCTGGCGGGGACCTACAATGAGGAGTTCTTC. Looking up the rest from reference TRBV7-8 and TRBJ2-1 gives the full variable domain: GAGVSQSPRYKVAKRGQDVALRCDPISGHVSLFWYQQALGQGPEFLTYFQNEAQLDKSGLPSDRFFAERPEGSVSTLKIQRTQQEDSAVYLCASSLALAGTYNEEFFGPGTRLTVL.

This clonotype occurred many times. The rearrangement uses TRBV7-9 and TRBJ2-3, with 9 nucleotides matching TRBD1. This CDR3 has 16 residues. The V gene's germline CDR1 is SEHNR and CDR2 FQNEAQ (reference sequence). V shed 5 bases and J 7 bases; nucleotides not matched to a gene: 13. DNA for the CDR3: TGTGCCAGCAGCAAGGCGGGACAGGGCCCTAGGAATACGCAGTATTTT. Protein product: CASSKAGQGPRNTQYF.

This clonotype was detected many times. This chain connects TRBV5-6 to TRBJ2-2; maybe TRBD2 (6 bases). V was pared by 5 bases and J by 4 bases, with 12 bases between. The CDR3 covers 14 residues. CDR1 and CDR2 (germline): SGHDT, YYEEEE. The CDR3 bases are TGTGCCAGCAGTTCGGGACTGGGCACCGGGGAGCTGTTTTTT. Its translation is CASSSGLGTGELFF.

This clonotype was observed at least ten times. CDR3 loop: CASSLGQGGNEQFF. The CDR3 nucleotides read TGTGCCAGCAGCTTGGGGCAGGGCGGCAATGAGCAGTTCTTC. This chain connects TRBV11-1 to TRBJ2-1; perhaps TRBD1 as D (5 bases). CDR3 length equals 14 residues. Germline V lookup: CDR1 SGHAT, CDR2 FQDESV (reference sequence). The V and J ends lost 3 bases and 6 bases respectively, with 12 bases between them. Using reference TRBV11-1 and TRBJ2-1 for the parts outside the CDR3, the full variable domain is EAEVAQSPRYKITEKSQAVAFWCDPISGHATLYWYRQILGQGPELLVQFQDESVVDDSQLPKDRFSAERLKGVDSTLKIQPAELGDSAMYLCASSLGQGGNEQFFGPGTRLTVL.

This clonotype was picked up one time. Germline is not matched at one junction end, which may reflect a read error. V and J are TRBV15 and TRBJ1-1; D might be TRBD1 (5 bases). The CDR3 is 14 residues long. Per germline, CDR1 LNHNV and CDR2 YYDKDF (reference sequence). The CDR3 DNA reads TGTGCCACCAGTGCGCGACAGAGACACACTGAAGCTTTCTTC. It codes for CATSARQRHTEAFF.

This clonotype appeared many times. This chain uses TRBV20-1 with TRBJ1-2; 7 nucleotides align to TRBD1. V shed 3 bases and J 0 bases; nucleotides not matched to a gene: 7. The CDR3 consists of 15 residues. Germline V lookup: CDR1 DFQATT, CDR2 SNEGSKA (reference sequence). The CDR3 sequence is CSAREGTASNYGYTF. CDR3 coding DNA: TGCAGTGCTAGGGAGGGGACAGCTTCTAACTATGGCTACACCTTC.